A single T cell receptor (beta chain) is shown here with its context. These data come from a study of human T cells and chemical hapten exposure. Each cDNA molecule in the library carried unique molecular identifiers. Each CDR3 protein gets one entry after TCRdb re-called the RACE reads with MiXCR. The sample lists 35,000 to 50,000 distinct CDR3 sequences, 3% to 4% occurring once. Noted time point: healthy volunteer bleed at 6 weeks. RNA extraction used unfractionated whole blood as the source of total RNA. This sequence was found in a human donor in good health. Some clones in this sample may be carry-over from other donors' samples. The sample taken for sequencing was whole blood.

CDR3: CASRTVISSYNEQFF. CDR3 coding DNA: TGTGCCAGCAGAACAGTGATAAGCTCCTACAATGAGCAGTTCTTC. J is TRBJ2-1 and V is TRBV12-3 or TRBV12-4; D unclear. This CDR3 has 15 residues. With 6 bases removed from V and 0 bases from J, the gap between germline ends came to 12 bases.